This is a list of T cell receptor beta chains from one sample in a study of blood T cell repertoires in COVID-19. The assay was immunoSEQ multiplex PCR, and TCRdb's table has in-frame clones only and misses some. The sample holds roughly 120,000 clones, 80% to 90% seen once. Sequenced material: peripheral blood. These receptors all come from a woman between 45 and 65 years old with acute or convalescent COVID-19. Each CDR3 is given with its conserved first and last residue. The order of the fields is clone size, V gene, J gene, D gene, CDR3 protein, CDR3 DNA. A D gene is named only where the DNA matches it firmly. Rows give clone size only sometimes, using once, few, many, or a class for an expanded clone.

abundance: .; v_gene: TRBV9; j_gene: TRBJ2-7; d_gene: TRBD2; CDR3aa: CASSGAGLYEQYF; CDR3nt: TGTGCCAGCAGCGGAGCGGGACTCTACGAGCAGTACTTC
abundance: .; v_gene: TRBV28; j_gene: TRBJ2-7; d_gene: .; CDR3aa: CASKVGGSYEQYF; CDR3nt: TGTGCCAGCAAGGTCGGGGGCTCCTACGAGCAGTACTTC
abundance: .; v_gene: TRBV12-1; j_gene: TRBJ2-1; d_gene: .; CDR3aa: CASSRLAGVYNEQFF; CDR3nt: TGTGCCAGTTCCCGACTAGCGGGGGTGTACAATGAGCAGTTCTTC
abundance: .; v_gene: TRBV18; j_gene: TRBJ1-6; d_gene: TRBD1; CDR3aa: CASSRGQAPNSPLHF; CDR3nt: TGTGCCAGCTCGCGAGGACAGGCCCCCAATTCACCCCTCCACTTT
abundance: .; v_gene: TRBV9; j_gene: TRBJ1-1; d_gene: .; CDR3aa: CASSVGPRNTEAFF; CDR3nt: TGTGCCAGCAGCGTAGGACCTAGGAACACTGAAGCTTTCTTT
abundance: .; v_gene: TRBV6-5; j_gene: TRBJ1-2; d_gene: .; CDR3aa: CASSYGNLNYGYTF; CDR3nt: TGTGCCAGCTCATACGGGAACCTTAACTATGGCTACACCTTC
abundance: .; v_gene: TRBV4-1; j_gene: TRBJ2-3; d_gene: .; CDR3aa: CASSGGTARDTQYF; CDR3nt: TGCGCCAGCAGCGGAGGGACAGCACGGGATACGCAGTATTTT
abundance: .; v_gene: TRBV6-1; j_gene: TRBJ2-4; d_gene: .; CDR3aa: CASSEGSKKNIQYF; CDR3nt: TGTGCCAGCAGTGAGGGCAGTAAGAAAAACATTCAGTACTTC
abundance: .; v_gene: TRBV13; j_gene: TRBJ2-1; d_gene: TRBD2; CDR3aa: CASSLYPGASGYYNEQFF; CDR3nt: TGTGCCAGCAGCTTATATCCCGGGGCTAGCGGGTATTACAATGAGCAGTTCTTC
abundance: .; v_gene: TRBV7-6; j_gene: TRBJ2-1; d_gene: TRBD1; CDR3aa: CASSPRQGIYNEQFF; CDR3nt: TGTGCCAGCAGCCCTCGACAGGGGATATACAATGAGCAGTTCTTC
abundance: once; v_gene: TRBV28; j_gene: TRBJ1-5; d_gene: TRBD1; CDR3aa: CASRGLGTGPNQPQHF; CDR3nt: TGTGCCAGCAGGGGACTCGGGACAGGGCCCAATCAGCCCCAGCATTTT